The clone carrying this T cell receptor (beta chain) was picked up many times. Its specificity is not known. TCRdb itself ran the 5' RACE reads through MiXCR, one entry per CDR3 protein. The data show about 240,000 distinct CDR3 sequences, over 8.5% seen once. The CDR3 has 15 amino acids. The germline gives CDR1 SGHRS, CDR2 YFSETQ. V was pared by 2 bases and J by 1 base, with 4 bases of the junction left unmatched. The data stem from a study of CD8 T cells in ankylosing spondylitis. General study findings and limits: Seemingly characteristic of ankylosing spondylitis blood was a TCR beta motif consisting of roughly 8 highly homologous variants.

The material sequenced was blood, either unsorted or a sorted T cell fraction (not recorded which). This receptor was taken from a male donor with ankylosing spondylitis or in good health (not recorded which). The chain combines TRBV5-1 with TRBJ2-3; 7 bases are a match to TRBD2. The CDR3 here is CASSFSSGGTDTQYF. CDR3 coding DNA: TGCGCCAGCAGCTTTAGCAGCGGGGGCACAGATACGCAGTATTTT.